The T cell receptor beta chain under discussion was sequenced for a study of cytomegalovirus exposure and HLA in healthy donors. Study at large: There were 300 to 400 genotyped donors. Of these, roughly 86% fell in the genetic ancestry cluster associated with self-reported Caucasian donors.

Study results and caveats: Later analysis identified a missense DCLRE1C variant that was linked to TCR beta V- and J-gene trimming. DRB1 had the most TCR associations and HLA-C the fewest, a later analysis found, with rates varying by HLA locus. Per a later analysis, HLA-associated TCR beta chains showed more clonal expansion than other, equally common TCR beta chains.

60 Vbeta and 13 Jbeta primers were used in PCR. The method was immunoSEQ multiplex PCR; TCRdb's version includes in-frame clones alone and lacks a portion of them. The sample contains more than 85,000 clones, approximately 80% of which appear only once. This clone was observed once. Its matching antigen is unknown. The junction differs from germline at one of its ends, possibly a read error. The germline CDR1 and CDR2 sequences are SNHLY and FYNNEI. The CDR3 is 16 residues long. This receptor was taken from a woman between 18 and 29 years old in good health and CMV-seronegative. This chain connects TRBV2 to TRBJ2-3; the match to TRBD2 covers 9 bases. Source material: PBMCs. The CDR3: CASSGRGGSSTDTRYF. In DNA form, the CDR3 reads TGTGCCAGCAGTGGGCGGGGGGGATCTAGCACAGATACGCGGTATTTT.